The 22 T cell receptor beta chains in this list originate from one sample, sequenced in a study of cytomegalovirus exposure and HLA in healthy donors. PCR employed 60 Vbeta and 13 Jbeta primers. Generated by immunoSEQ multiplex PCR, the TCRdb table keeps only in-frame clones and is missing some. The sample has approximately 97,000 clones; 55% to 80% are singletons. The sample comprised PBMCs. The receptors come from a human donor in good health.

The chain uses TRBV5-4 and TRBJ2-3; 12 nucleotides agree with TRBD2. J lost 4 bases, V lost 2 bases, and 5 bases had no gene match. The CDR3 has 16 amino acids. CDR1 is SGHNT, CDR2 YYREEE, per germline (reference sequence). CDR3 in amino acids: CASSFRLAGASDTQYF. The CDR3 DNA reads TGTGCCAGCAGCTTTAGACTAGCGGGAGCTTCAGATACGCAGTATTTT.

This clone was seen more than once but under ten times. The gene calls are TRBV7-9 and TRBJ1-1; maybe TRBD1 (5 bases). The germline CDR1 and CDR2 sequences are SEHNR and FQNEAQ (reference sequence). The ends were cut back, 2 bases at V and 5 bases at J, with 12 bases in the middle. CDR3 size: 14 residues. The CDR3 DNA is TGTGCCAGCAGCTTAACACAGGTATGGACTGAAGCTTTCTTT. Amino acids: CASSLTQVWTEAFF.

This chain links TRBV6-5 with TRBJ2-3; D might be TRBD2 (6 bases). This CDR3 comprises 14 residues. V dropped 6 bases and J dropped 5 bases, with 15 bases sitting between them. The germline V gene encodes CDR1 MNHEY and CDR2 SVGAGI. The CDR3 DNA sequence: TGTGCCAGCAGCCTCTGGACTAATCGAGATACGCAGTATTTT. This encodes CASSLWTNRDTQYF.

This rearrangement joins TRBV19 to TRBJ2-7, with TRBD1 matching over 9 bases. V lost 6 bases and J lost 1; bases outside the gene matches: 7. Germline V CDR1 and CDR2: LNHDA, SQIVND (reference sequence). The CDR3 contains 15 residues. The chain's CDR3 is CASRSRDRVSYEQYF. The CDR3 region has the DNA TGTGCCAGTAGGAGCCGGGACAGGGTGTCCTACGAGCAGTACTTC.

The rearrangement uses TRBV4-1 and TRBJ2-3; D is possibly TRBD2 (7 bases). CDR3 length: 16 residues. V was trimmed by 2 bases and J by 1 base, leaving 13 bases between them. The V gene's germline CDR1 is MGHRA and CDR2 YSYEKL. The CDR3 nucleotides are TGCGCCAGCAGCCAATTTGGAGGGGGGGGCACAGATACGCAGTATTTT. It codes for CASSQFGGGGTDTQYF.

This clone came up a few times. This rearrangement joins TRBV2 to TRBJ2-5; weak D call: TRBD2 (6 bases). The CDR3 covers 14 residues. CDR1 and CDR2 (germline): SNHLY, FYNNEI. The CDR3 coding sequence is TGTGGAGGAGGAGGGACGATAGGTAAAGAGACCCAGTACTTC. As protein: CGGGGTIGKETQYF.

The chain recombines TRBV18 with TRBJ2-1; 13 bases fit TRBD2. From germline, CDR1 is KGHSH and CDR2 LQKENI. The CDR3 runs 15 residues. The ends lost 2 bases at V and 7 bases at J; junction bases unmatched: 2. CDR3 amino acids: CASSPRLAGGNEQFF. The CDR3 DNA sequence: TGTGCCAGCTCACCAAGACTAGCGGGAGGTAATGAGCAGTTCTTC.

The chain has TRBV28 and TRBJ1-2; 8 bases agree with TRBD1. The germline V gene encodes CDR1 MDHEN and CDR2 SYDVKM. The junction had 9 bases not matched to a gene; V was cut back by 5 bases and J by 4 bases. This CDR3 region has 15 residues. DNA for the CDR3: TGTGCCAGCAGTCCCCAACAGGGGGGTGGCTATGGCTACACCTTC. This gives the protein CASSPQQGGGYGYTF.

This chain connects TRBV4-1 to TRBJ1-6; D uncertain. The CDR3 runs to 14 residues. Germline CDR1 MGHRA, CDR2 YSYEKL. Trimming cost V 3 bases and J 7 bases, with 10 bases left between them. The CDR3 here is CASSQTINNSPLHF. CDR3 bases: TGCGCCAGCAGCCAGACTATCAACAATTCACCCCTCCACTTT.

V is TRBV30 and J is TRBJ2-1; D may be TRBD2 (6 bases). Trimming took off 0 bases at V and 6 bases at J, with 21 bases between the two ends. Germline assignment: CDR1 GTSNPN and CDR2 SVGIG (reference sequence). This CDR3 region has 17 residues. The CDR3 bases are TGTGCCTGGAGTGTACAGTTCGGGAGTAGTAAGGGCAATGAGCAGTTCTTC. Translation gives CAWSVQFGSSKGNEQFF.

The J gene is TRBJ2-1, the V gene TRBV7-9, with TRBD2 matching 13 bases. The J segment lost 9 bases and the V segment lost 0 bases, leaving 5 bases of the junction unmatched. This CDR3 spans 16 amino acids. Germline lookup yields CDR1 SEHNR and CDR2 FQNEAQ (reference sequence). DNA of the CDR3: TGTGCCAGCAGCTTAGCTCGGACTAGCGGGAGCGGTGAGCAGTTCTTC. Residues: CASSLARTSGSGEQFF.

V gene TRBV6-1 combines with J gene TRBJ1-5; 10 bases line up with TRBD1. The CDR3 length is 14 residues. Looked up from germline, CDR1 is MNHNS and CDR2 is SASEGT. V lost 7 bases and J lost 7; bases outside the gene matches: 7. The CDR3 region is CASNLGQGSQPQHF. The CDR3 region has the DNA TGTGCCAGCAACCTGGGACAGGGGTCCCAGCCCCAGCATTTT.

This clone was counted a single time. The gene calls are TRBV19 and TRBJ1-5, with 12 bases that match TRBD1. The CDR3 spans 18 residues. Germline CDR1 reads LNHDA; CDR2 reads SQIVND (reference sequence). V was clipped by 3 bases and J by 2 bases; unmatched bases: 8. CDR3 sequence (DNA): TGTGCCAGTAGTATTTCCGGGACAGGGGGCTCTGGCAATCAGCCCCAGCATTTT. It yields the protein CASSISGTGGSGNQPQHF.

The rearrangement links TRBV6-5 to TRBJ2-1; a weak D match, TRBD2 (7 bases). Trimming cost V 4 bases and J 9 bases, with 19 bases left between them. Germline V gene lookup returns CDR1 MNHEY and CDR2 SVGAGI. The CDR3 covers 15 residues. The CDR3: CASSSQGGATSEQFF. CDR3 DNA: TGTGCCAGCAGTTCCCAAGGGGGGGCCACAAGTGAGCAGTTCTTC.

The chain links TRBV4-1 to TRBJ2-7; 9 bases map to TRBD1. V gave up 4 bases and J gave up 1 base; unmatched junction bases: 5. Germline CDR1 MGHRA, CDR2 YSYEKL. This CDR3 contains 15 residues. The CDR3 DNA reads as TGCGCCAGCAGCCTGTCCGGGACAGGGTCCTACGAGCAGTACTTC. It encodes CASSLSGTGSYEQYF.

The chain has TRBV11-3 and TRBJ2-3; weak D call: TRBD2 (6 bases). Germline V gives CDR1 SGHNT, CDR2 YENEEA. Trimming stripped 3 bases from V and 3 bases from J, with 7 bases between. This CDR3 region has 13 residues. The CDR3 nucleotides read TGTGCCAGCAGCTTGCGGGAAACAGATACGCAGTATTTT. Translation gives CASSLRETDTQYF.

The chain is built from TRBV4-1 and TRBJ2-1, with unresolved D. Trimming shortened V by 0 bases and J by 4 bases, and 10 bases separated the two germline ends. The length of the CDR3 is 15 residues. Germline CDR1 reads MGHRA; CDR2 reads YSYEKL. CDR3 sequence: CASSQDGLDYNEQFF. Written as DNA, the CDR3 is TGCGCCAGCAGCCAAGATGGCCTAGATTACAATGAGCAGTTCTTC.

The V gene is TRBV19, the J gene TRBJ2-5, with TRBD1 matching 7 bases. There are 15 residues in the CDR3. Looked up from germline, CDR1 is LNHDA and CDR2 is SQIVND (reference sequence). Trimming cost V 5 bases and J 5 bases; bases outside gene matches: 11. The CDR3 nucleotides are TGTGCCAGTAGTGGTCGACAGGGTGAGACGGAGACCCAGTACTTC. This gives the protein CASSGRQGETETQYF.

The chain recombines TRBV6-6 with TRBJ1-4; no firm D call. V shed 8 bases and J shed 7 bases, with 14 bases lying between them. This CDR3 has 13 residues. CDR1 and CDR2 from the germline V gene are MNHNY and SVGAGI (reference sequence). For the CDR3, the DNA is TGTGCCAGCCAACTAGCGGGAGTTGAAAAACTGTTTTTT. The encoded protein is CASQLAGVEKLFF.

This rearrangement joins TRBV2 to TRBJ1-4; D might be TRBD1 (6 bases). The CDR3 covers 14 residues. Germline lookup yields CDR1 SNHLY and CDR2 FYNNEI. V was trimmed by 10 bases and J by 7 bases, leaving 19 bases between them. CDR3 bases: TGTGCCAAAGGGGGGGGGATATATGGTGAAAAACTGTTTTTT. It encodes CAKGGGIYGEKLFF. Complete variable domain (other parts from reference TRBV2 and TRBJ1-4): EPEVTQTPSHQVTQMGQEVILRCVPISNHLYFYWYRQILGQKVEFLVSFYNNEISEKSEIFDDQFSVERPDGSNFTLKIRSTKLEDSAMYFCAKGGGIYGEKLFFGSGTQLSVL.

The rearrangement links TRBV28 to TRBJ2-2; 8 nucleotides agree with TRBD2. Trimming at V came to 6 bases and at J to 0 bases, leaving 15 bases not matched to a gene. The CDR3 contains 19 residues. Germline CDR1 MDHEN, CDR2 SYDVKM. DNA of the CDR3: TGTGCCAGCAGCCCCACCTCACTAGCGGCCCACGCGAACACCGGGGAGCTGTTTTTT. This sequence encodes CASSPTSLAAHANTGELFF. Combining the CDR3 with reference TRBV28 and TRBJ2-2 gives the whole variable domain DVKVTQSSRYLVKRTGEKVFLECVQDMDHENMFWYRQDPGLGLRLIYFSYDVKMKEKGDIPEGYSVSREKKERFSLILESASTNQTSMYLCASSPTSLAAHANTGELFFGEGSRLTVL.

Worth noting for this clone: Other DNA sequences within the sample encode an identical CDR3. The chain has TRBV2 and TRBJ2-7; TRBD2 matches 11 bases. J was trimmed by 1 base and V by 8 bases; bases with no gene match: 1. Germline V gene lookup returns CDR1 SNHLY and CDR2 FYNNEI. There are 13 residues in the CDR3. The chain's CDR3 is CASRTSGSYEQYF. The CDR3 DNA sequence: TGTGCCAGCCGGACTAGCGGGTCCTACGAGCAGTACTTC.